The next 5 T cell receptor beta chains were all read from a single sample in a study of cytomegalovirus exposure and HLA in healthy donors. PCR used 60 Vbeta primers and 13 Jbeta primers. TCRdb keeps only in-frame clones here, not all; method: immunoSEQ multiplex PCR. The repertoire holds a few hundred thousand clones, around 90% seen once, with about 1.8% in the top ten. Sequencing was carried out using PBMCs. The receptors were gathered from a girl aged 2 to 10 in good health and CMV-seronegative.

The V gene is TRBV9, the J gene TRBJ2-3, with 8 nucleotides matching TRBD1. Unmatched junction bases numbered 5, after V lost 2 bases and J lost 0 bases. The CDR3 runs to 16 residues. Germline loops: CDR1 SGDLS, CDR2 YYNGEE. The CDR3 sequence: CASSVPTGDSTDTQYF. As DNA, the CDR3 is TGTGCCAGCAGCGTCCCGACAGGGGATAGCACAGATACGCAGTATTTT.

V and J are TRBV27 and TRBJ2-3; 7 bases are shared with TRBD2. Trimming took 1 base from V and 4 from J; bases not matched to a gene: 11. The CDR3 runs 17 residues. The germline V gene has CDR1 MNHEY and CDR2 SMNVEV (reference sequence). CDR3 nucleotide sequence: TGTGCCAGCAGTTTATACGGCACTAGCGTTGTGTCAGATACGCAGTATTTT. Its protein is CASSLYGTSVVSDTQYF.

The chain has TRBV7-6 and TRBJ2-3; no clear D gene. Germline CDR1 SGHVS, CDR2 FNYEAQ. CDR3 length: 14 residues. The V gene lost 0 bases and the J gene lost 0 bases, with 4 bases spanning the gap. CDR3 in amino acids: CASSLAYSTDTQYF. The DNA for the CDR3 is TGTGCCAGCAGCTTAGCGTATAGCACAGATACGCAGTATTTT. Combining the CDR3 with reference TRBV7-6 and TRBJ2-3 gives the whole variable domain GAGVSQSPRYKVTKRGQDVALRCDPISGHVSLYWYRQALGQGPEFLTYFNYEAQQDKSGLPNDRFSAERPEGSISTLTIQRTEQRDSAMYRCASSLAYSTDTQYFGPGTRLTVL.

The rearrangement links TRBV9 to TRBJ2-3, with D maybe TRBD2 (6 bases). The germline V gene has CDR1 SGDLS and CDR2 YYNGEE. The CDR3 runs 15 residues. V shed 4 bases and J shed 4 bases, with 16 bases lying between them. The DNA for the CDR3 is TGTGCCAGCAGCTCCCTCAGCGGGCAGGCAGATACGCAGTATTTT. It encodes CASSSLSGQADTQYF.

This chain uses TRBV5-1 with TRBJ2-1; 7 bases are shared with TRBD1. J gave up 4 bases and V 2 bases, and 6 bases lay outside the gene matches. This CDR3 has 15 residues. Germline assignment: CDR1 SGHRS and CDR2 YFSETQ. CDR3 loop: CASSFGQEIYNEQFF. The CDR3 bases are TGCGCCAGCAGCTTTGGACAGGAGATATACAATGAGCAGTTCTTC. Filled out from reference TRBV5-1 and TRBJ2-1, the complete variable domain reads KAGVTQTPRYLIKTRGQQVTLSCSPISGHRSVSWYQQTPGQGLQFLFEYFSETQRNKGNFPGRFSGRQFSNSRSEMNVSTLELGDSALYLCASSFGQEIYNEQFFGPGTRLTVL.